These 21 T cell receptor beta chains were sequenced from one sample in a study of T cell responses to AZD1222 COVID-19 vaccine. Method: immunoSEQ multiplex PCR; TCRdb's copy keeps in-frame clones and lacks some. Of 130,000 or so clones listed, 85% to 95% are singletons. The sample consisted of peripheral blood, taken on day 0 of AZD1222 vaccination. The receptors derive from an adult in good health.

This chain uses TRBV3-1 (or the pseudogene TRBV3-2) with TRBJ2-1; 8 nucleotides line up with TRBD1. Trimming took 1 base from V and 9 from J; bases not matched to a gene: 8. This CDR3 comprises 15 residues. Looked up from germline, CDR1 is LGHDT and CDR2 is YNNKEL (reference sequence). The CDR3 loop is CASSQGGQGASEQFF. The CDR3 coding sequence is TGTGCCAGCAGCCAAGGTGGGCAGGGGGCAAGTGAGCAGTTCTTC.

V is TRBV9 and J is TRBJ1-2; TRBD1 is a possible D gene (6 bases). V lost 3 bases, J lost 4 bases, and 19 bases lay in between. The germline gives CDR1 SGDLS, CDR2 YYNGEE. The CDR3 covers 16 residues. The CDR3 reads CASSAPRGGIFYGYTF. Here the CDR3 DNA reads TGTGCCAGCAGCGCGCCTCGAGGGGGAATTTTCTATGGCTACACCTTC.

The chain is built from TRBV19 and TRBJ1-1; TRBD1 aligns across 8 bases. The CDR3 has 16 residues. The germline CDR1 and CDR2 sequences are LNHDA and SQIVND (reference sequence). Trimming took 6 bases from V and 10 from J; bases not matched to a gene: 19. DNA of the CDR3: TGTGCCAGTAGGAACCATGGACAGGGAGGGTTCAAGGGAGCTTTCTTT. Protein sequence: CASRNHGQGGFKGAFF. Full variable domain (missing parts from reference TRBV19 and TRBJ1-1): DGGITQSPKYLFRKEGQNVTLSCEQNLNHDAMYWYRQDPGQGLRLIYYSQIVNDFQKGDIAEGYSVSREKKESFPLTVTSAQKNPTAFYLCASRNHGQGGFKGAFFGQGTRLTVV.

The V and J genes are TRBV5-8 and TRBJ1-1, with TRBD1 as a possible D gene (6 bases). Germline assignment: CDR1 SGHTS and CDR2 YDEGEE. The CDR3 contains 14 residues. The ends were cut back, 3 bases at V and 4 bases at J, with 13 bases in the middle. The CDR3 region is CASSSDSFLTEAFF. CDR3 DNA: TGTGCCAGCAGCTCGGACAGTTTTCTCACTGAAGCTTTCTTT.

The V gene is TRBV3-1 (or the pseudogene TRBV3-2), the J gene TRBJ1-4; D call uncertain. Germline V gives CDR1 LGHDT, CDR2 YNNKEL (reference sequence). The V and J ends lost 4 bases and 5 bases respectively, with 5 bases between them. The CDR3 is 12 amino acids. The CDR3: CASSLINEKLFF. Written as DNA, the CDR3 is TGTGCCAGCAGCCTCATAAATGAAAAACTGTTTTTT.

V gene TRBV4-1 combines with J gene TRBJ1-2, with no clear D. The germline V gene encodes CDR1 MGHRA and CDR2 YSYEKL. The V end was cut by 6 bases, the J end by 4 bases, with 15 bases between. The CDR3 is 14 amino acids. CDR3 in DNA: TGCGCCAGCAGAGCCACAATGAAGTCCTATGGCTACACCTTC. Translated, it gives CASRATMKSYGYTF.

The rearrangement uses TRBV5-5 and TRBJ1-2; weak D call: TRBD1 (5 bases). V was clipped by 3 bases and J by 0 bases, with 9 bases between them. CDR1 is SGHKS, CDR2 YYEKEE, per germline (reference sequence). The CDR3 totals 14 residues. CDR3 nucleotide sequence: TGTGCCAGCAGCTCGGGACCTACTAACTATGGCTACACCTTC. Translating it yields CASSSGPTNYGYTF.

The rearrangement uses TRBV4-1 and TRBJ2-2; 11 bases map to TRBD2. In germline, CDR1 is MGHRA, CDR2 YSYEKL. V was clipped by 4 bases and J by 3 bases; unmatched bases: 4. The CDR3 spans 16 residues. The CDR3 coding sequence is TGCGCCAGCAGCCGGGGACTAGCGGAATACACCGGGGAGCTGTTTTTT. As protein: CASSRGLAEYTGELFF.

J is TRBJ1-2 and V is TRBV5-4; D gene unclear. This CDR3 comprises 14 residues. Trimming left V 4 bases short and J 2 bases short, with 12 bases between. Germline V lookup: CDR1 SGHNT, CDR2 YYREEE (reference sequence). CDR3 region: CASSVDPQNYGYTF. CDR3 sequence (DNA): TGTGCCAGCAGCGTGGACCCACAGAACTATGGCTACACCTTC.

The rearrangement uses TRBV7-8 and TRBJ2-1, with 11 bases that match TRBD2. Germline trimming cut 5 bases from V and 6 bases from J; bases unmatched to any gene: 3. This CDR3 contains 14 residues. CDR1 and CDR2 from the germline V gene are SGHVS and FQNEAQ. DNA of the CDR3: TGTGCCAGCAGCAGACTAGCGGGGAGCAATGAGCAGTTCTTC. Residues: CASSRLAGSNEQFF. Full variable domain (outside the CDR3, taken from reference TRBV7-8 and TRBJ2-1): GAGVSQSPRYKVAKRGQDVALRCDPISGHVSLFWYQQALGQGPEFLTYFQNEAQLDKSGLPSDRFFAERPEGSVSTLKIQRTQQEDSAVYLCASSRLAGSNEQFFGPGTRLTVL.

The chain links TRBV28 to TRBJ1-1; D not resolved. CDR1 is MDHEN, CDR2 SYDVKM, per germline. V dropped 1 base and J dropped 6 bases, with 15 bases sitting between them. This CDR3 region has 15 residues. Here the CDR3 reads CASSLYREDSPEAFF. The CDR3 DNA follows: TGTGCCAGCAGTTTATATCGTGAGGACTCACCTGAAGCTTTCTTT.

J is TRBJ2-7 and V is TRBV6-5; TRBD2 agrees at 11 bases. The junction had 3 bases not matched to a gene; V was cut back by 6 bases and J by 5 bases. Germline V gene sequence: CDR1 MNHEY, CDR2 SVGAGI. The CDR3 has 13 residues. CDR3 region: CASRLAGGNEQYF. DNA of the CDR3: TGTGCCAGCAGGCTAGCGGGGGGCAACGAGCAGTACTTC.

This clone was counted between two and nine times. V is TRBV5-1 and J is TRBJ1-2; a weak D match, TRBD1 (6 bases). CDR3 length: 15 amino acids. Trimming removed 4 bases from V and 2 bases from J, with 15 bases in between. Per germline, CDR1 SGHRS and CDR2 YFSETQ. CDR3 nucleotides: TGCGCCAGCAGCGAACGGGGACAAAACAACTATGGCTACACCTTC. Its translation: CASSERGQNNYGYTF.

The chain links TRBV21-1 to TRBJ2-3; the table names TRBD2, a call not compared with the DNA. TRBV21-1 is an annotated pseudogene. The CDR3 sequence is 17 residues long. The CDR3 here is CASHSHHIAGTTDTQYF. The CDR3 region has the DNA TGTGCCAGCCATAGCCACCATATAGCGGGGACCACAGATACGCAGTATTTT.

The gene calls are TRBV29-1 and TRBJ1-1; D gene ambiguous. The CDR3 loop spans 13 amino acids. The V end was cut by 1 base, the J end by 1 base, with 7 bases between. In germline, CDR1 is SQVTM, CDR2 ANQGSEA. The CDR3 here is CSVEGRPNTEAFF. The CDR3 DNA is TGCAGCGTTGAAGGGAGACCGAACACTGAAGCTTTCTTT. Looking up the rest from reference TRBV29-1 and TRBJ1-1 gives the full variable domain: SAVISQKPSRDICQRGTSLTIQCQVDSQVTMMFWYRQQPGQSLTLIATANQGSEATYESGFVIDKFPISRPNLTFSTLTVSNMSPEDSSIYLCSVEGRPNTEAFFGQGTRLTVV.

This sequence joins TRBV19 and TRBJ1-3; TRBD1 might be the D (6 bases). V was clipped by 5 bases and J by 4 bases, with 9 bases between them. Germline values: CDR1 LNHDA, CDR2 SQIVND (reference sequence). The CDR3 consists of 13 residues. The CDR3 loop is CASSAGAGNTIYF. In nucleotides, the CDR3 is TGTGCCAGTAGTGCAGGGGCCGGAAACACCATATATTTT.

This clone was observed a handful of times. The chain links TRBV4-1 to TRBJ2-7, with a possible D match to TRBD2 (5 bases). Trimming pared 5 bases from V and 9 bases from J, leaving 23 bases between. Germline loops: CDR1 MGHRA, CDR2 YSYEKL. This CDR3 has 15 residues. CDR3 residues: CASSNLFSQGGGQYF. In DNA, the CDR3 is TGCGCCAGCAGCAACCTTTTTTCCCAAGGCGGAGGGCAGTACTTC.

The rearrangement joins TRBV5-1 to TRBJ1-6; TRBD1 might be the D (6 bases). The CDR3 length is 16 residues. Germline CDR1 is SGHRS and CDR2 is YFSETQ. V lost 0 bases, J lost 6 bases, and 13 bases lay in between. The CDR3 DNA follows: TGCGCCAGCAGCTTGGCCGTCGGAGGGGGTAATTCACCCCTCCACTTT. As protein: CASSLAVGGGNSPLHF.

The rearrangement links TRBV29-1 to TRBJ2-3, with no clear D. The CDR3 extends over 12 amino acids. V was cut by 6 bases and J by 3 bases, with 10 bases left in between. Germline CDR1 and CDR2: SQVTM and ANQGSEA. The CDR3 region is CSVARLTDTQYF. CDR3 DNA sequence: TGCAGCGTAGCCCGACTTACAGATACGCAGTATTTT.

Here the CDR3 DNA reads TGTGCCAGCAGCTTAGGGCGTCTAGCGGGGGGGCAAGGCACAGATACGCAGTATTTT. Amino acid sequence: CASSLGRLAGGQGTDTQYF. The rearrangement links TRBV7-9 to TRBJ2-3, with 12 bases aligning to TRBD2. This CDR3 has 19 residues. Trimming cost V 1 base and J 1 base; bases outside gene matches: 9. Looked up from germline, CDR1 is SEHNR and CDR2 is FQNEAQ (reference sequence). The full variable domain, rest sourced from reference TRBV7-9 and TRBJ2-3, is DTGVSQNPRHKITKRGQNVTFRCDPISEHNRLYWYRQTLGQGPEFLTYFQNEAQLEKSRLLSDRFSAERPKGSFSTLEIQRTEQGDSAMYLCASSLGRLAGGQGTDTQYFGPGTRLTVL.

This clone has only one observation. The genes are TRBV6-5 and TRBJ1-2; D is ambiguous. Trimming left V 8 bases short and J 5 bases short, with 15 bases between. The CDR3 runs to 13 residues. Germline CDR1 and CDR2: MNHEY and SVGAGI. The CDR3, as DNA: TGTGCCAGCCTGACAAATCGGGGATATGGCTACACCTTC. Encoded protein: CASLTNRGYGYTF.